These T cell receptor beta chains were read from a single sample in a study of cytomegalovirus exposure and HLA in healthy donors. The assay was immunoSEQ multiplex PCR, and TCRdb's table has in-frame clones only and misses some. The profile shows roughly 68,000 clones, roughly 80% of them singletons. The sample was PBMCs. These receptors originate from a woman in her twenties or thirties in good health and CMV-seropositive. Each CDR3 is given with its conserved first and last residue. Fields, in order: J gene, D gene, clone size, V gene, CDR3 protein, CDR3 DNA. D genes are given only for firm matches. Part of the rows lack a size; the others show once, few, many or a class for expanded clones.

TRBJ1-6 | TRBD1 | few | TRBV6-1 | CASSETGENSPLHF | TGTGCCAGCAGTGAGACAGGGGAAAATTCACCCCTCCACTTT
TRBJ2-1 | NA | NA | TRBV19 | CASSPDRSSYNEQFF | TGTGCCAGTAGTCCCGACAGGAGCTCCTACAATGAGCAGTTCTTC
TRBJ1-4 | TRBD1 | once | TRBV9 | CASSVSWRQGNEKLFF | TGTGCCAGCAGCGTAAGTTGGAGACAGGGTAATGAAAAACTGTTTTTT
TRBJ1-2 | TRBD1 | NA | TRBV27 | CASSDDRAYGYTF | TGTGCCAGCAGTGACGACAGGGCTTACGGCTACACCTTC
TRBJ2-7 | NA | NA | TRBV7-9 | CASSSRGEQYF | TGTGCCAGCAGCTCGCGAGGGGAGCAGTACTTC
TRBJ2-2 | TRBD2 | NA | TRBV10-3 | CAVGGVLAGGGTGELFF | TGTGCCGTAGGAGGGGTCCTAGCGGGAGGTGGCACCGGGGAGCTGTTTTTT
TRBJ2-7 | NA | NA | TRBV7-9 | CASSFILYEQYF | TGTGCCAGCAGCTTCATACTCTACGAGCAGTACTTC
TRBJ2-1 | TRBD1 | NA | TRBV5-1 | CASRPLGQGAANEQFF | TGCGCCAGCAGACCTTTGGGACAGGGGGCGGCCAATGAGCAGTTCTTC
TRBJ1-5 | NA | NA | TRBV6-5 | CASSLSSNQPQHF | TGTGCCAGCAGCCTAAGTAGCAATCAGCCCCAGCATTTT
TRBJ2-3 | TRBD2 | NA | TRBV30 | CAWGAGVPDTQYF | TGTGCCTGGGGGGCGGGAGTGCCAGATACGCAGTATTTT
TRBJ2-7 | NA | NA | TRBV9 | CASSVDTDYEQYF | TGTGCCAGCAGCGTAGACACAGACTACGAGCAGTACTTC